The 2 T cell receptor beta chains below all came from one sample that was sequenced in a study of T cells in Graves' hyperthyroidism and ophthalmopathy. RNA transcripts provided the source from which TCR beta CDR3 regions were amplified. Primed by the HTBI set, a first-round RT-PCR was run on the TCR CDR3. From the multiplex PCR reads, TCRdb called clonotypes with MiXCR, one entry per CDR3 protein. The data show roughly 510,000 distinct CDR3 sequences, with 46% seen just once and about two fifths held by the top ten. Sequencing was done on a sample of peripheral blood or thyroid tissue (not recorded which). The receptors come from an adult woman with Graves' disease, either hyperthyroidism or ophthalmopathy (not recorded which).

V is TRBV29-1 and J is TRBJ2-7; either TRBD1 or TRBD2 may supply D (6 bases each). This CDR3 is built from 12 residues. The germline gives CDR1 SQVTM, CDR2 ANQGSEA. The germline V and J ends were trimmed by 8 bases and 6 bases, with 17 bases remaining between them. The DNA of the CDR3 is TGCAGCCCGACGGGGGCGTCGATCGAGCAGTACTTC. Protein product: CSPTGASIEQYF.

This clonotype was recorded many times. The genes are TRBV11-2 and TRBJ1-6, with unresolved D. V lost 1 base and J lost 6, with 10 bases in between. CDR1 and CDR2 (germline): SGHAT, FQNNGV. This CDR3 spans 15 amino acids. The CDR3 nucleotides read TGTGCCAGCAGCTTAGTCGGAACAGCTAATTCACCCCTCCACTTT. This encodes CASSLVGTANSPLHF.